Sequencing of this T cell receptor beta chain was carried out in a study of metastatic and nonmetastatic thyroid tumors. Turning to the study itself: The study looked at repertoires side by side in blood and in tumor or nodule tissue from malignant and benign thyroid patients.

The study, taken as a whole, reports: Malignant tumors reportedly showed significantly higher TCR beta diversity than benign nodules in both blood and tumor.

TCRdb re-analyzed the PCR reads through MiXCR. Found here are 35,000 to 40,000 clones, 28% of them singletons; the top ten hold 9.5% to 13%. A few counts support this clone. The antigen remains unidentified. A read error may produce the germline difference seen at one junction end. All patients reached thyroid surgery having received no treatment beforehand. Sequencing was done on a sample of blood. The TCR originated in a male donor with papillary thyroid cancer or a benign thyroid nodule (not recorded which). Some clones in this sample may be carry-over from other donors' samples.

CDR3 sequence reads: CVSSEAAGWSTEAFF. In DNA, the CDR3 is TGTGTCAGCAGTGAAGCGGCGGGCTGGAGCACTGAAGCTTTCTTT. The chain combines TRBV6-1 with TRBJ1-1; D not certain. Germline lookup yields CDR1 MNHNS and CDR2 SASEGT. The CDR3 loop spans 15 amino acids.